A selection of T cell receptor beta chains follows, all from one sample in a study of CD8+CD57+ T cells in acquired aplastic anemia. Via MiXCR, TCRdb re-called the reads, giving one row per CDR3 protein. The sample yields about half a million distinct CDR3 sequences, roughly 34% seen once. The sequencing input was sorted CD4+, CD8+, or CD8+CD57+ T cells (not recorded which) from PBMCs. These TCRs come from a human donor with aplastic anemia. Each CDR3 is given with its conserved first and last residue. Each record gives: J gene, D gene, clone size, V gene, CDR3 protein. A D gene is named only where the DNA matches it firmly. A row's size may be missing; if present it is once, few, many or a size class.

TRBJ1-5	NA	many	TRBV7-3	CANPSGDTGNQPQHF
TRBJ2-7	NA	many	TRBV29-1	CSVEEGAEEQYF
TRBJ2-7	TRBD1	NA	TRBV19	CASAPGQGALYEQYF
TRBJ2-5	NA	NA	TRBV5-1	CASGRMGETQYF
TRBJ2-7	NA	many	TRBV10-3	CAISGPGPFYEQYF
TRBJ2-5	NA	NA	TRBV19	CASSTEGEETQYF
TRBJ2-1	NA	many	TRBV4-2	CASNLLGSNEQFF
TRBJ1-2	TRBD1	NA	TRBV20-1	CSARSGGYGYTF
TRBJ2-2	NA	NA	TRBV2	CASSGEGELFF
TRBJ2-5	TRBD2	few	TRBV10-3	CAISIGLAGGQETQYF
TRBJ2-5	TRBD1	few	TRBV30	CAWSVQGAETQYF
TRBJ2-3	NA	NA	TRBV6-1	CAVRASGTDTQYF
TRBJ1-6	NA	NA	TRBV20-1	CSAKQGVSSPLHF
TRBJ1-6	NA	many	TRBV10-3	CAISDRDSPLHF
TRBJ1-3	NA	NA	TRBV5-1	CASSLGTNGNTIYF
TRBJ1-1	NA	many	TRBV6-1	CASSLTNTEAFF
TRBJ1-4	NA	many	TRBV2	CASSKNEKLFF
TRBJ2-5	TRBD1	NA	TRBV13	CASSAQGPQETQYF
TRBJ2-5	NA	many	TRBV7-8	CASSQSELQETQYF
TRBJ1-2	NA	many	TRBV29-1	CSVEKRQSYGYTF
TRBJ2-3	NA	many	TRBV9	CASSVTDWADTQYF
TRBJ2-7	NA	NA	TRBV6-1	CASQQTTDSYEQYF
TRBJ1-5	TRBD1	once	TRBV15	CATSRAGTGNQPQHF
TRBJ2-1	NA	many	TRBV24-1	CATSDSQPISYNEQFF
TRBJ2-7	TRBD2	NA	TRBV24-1	CATSDSGSYEQYF
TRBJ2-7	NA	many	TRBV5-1	CASSKGKDSAYEQYF
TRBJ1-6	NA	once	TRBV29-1	CSVEGRRNSPLHF
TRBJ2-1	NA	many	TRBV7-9	CASSQAPGEQFF
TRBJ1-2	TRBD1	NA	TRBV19	CACSIDEGAGGCTF
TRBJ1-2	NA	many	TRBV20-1	CSAPDRPNYGYTF
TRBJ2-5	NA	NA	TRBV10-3	CASSFDFQETQYF
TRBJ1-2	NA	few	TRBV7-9	CASSTTYGYTF
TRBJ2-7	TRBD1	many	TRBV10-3	CAISEIPGQSYEQYF
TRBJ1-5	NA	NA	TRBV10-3	CASSPSGRGNQPQHF
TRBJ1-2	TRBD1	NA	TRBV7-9	CASSPDRERGYTF
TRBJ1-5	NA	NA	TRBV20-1	CSARDRGGSNQPQHF
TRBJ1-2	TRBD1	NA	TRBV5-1	CASSLGTGNIDGYTF
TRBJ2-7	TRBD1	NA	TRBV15	CATSRPGQLYEQYF
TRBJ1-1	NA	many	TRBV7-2	CASSFLDSEAFF
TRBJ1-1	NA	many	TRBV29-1	CSVVLNTEAFF
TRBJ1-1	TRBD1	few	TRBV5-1	CASSLYTGGANAEAFF
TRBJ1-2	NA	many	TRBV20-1	CSAPRSSANYGYTF
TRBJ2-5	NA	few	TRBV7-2	CASSYGGFAETQYF
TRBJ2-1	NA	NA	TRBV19	CASSNSGPSYNEQFF
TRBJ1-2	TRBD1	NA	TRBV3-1	CASSQDRQGEYSGYTF
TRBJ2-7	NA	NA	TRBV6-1	CASRVSVYEQYF
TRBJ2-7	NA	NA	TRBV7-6	CASSQATGSNYEQYF
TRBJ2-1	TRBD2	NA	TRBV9	CASSVRDYTYNEQFF
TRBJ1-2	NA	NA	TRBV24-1	CATRSAGEGSGGYTF
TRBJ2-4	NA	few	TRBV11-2	CASSRTSRAKNIQYF